These 10 T cell receptor beta chains originate from one sample sequenced in a study of blood T cell repertoires in COVID-19. Data came from immunoSEQ multiplex PCR; TCRdb stores just in-frame clones and leaves some out. This sample yields 100,000 or so clones, of which roughly 84% are seen a single time; roughly 1.9% belongs to the top ten. Specimen: peripheral blood. These receptors were taken from a man aged 70-80 years with active or convalescent COVID-19.

This clone was observed once. The rearrangement uses TRBV29-1 and TRBJ1-2; TRBD1 matches at 10 bases. Per germline, CDR1 SQVTM and CDR2 ANQGSEA. V lost 2 bases and J lost 2; bases outside the gene matches: 2. The CDR3 is 14 residues long. For the CDR3, the DNA is TGCAGCGTTGAAATGGGACAGGGGAACTATGGCTACACCTTC. Protein: CSVEMGQGNYGYTF.

In the case of this clone: At one of its ends the junction is not consistent with the germline gene, which may arise from a read error. This chain connects TRBV7-6 to TRBJ2-1, with 9 nucleotides matching TRBD1. The CDR3 spans 14 residues. Germline V gene sequence: CDR1 SGHVS, CDR2 FNYEAQ. CDR3 nucleotides: TGTGCCAGCAGCCCTGGGACAGGGAACAATGGGCAGTTCTTC. It encodes CASSPGTGNNGQFF. The entire variable domain, with the rest obtained from reference TRBV7-6 and TRBJ2-1, is as follows: GAGVSQSPRYKVTKRGQDVALRCDPISGHVSLYWYRQALGQGPEFLTYFNYEAQQDKSGLPNDRFSAERPEGSISTLTIQRTEQRDSAMYRCASSPGTGNNGQFFGPGTRLTVL.

The chain links TRBV29-1 to TRBJ1-2; a weak D match, TRBD1 (5 bases). This CDR3 comprises 12 residues. Trimming pared 1 base from V and 7 bases from J, leaving 10 bases between. CDR1 is SQVTM and CDR2 is ANQGSEA in the germline V gene. The CDR3: CSVEGNRPGYTF. CDR3 DNA: TGCAGCGTTGAAGGTAACAGGCCTGGCTACACCTTC.

The chain couples TRBV5-5 to TRBJ2-5; 10 bases map to TRBD2. Germline assignment: CDR1 SGHKS and CDR2 YYEKEE (reference sequence). The J segment lost 5 bases and the V segment lost 0 bases, leaving 4 bases of the junction unmatched. The CDR3 loop spans 15 amino acids. The CDR3 DNA follows: TGTGCCAGCAGCTTGGTGACTAGCGGGTTGGAGACCCAGTACTTC. This encodes CASSLVTSGLETQYF.

This clone was counted a few times. V usage is TRBV28 and J usage is TRBJ2-1; 8 positions match TRBD2. There are 16 residues in the CDR3. Losses at the gene ends were 5 bases for V and 3 bases for J; bases not matched to a gene: 9. The V gene's germline CDR1 is MDHEN and CDR2 SYDVKM. This CDR3 is CASSPTSGGFYNEQFF. CDR3 coding DNA: TGTGCCAGCAGTCCAACCAGCGGGGGTTTCTACAATGAGCAGTTCTTC.

The CDR3 sequence: CASSLVGGNNQPQHF. For the CDR3, the DNA is TGTGCCAGCAGCTTAGTGGGCGGGAACAATCAGCCCCAGCATTTT. The V and J genes are TRBV7-2 and TRBJ1-5; D gene unclear. In germline, CDR1 is SGHTA, CDR2 FQGNSA. The CDR3 is 15 residues long. V was pared by 1 base and J by 3 bases, with 10 bases between.

This clone was detected a few times. This sequence joins TRBV12-3 or TRBV12-4 and TRBJ2-7; unclear D gene. With 3 bases removed from V and 2 bases from J, the gap between germline ends came to 8 bases. The CDR3 runs 13 residues. For the CDR3, the DNA is TGTGCCAGCAGTTTGGGCAACCCCTACGAGCAGTACTTC. Amino acids: CASSLGNPYEQYF.

This chain uses TRBV9 with TRBJ1-6; 7 bases are shared with TRBD1. Germline V CDR1 and CDR2: SGDLS, YYNGEE. The CDR3 spans 14 residues. V gave up 7 bases and J gave up 6 bases; unmatched junction bases: 7. Written as DNA, the CDR3 is TGTGCCAGCGGGGGAGCAGGGGGTAATTCACCCCTCCACTTT. Protein sequence: CASGGAGGNSPLHF.

The gene calls are TRBV27 and TRBJ2-7, with D possibly matching TRBD2 (6 bases). V was shortened by 2 bases and J by 6 bases, with 17 bases between the two germline ends. The CDR3 has 15 amino acids. Germline values: CDR1 MNHEY, CDR2 SMNVEV (reference sequence). The CDR3 sequence: CASSLKAGGIGEQYF. The CDR3 coding sequence is TGTGCCAGCAGTTTAAAGGCCGGGGGTATTGGCGAGCAGTACTTC.

This chain joins TRBV6-2 or TRBV6-3 and TRBJ2-7; TRBD1 matches 7 bases. V shed 6 bases, J shed 5 bases, and the junction held 16 bases outside the gene matches. The CDR3 runs 16 residues. Germline V CDR1 and CDR2: MNHEY, SVGEGT. DNA for the CDR3: TGTGCCAGCAGCCAAGGGACAGTCCGGCGCCTCAACGAGCAGTACTTC. Encoded protein: CASSQGTVRRLNEQYF.